These 23 T cell receptor beta chains were all obtained from the same sample, sequenced in a study of cytomegalovirus exposure and HLA in healthy donors. The PCR contained 60 Vbeta and 13 Jbeta primers. The protocol was immunoSEQ multiplex PCR, while the TCRdb copy is restricted to in-frame clones and leaves out a portion. The table has more than 130,000 clones, 73% seen once. Sample: PBMCs. These receptor sequences come from a human donor in good health.

The CDR3 nucleotides read TGCGCCAGCAGCCAAGTTCGCCAGGGCGGCTACGAGCAGTACTTC. Its protein product is CASSQVRQGGYEQYF. The chain uses TRBV4-1 and TRBJ2-7; maybe TRBD1 (5 bases). The germline V gene has CDR1 MGHRA and CDR2 YSYEKL. Trimming pared 1 base from V and 3 bases from J, leaving 13 bases between. The CDR3 totals 15 residues.

DNA of the CDR3: TGTGCCAGCAGCCCACAGGGGAGCTACGAGCAGTACTTC. Translated, it gives CASSPQGSYEQYF. The chain is built from TRBV11-3 and TRBJ2-7; 7 bases agree with TRBD1. V was pared by 5 bases and J by 3 bases, with 4 bases of the junction left unmatched. Germline CDR1 and CDR2: SGHNT and YENEEA. The CDR3 has 13 amino acids. Variable domain in full (rest from reference TRBV11-3 and TRBJ2-7): EAGVVQSPRYKIIEKKQPVAFWCNPISGHNTLYWYLQNLGQGPELLIRYENEEAVDDSQLPKDRFSAERLKGVDSTLKIQPAELGDSAVYLCASSPQGSYEQYFGPGTRLTVT.

The chain carries TRBV5-4 and TRBJ2-7; 10 bases fit TRBD1. The CDR3 length is 14 residues. Germline V CDR1 and CDR2: SGHNT, YYREEE (reference sequence). Losses at the gene ends were 4 bases for V and 5 bases for J; bases not matched to a gene: 6. The CDR3 bases are TGTGCCAGCAGCCCGCCGGGACAGGGGAACGAGCAGTACTTC. Translating it yields CASSPPGQGNEQYF.

This sequence joins TRBV23-1 and TRBJ1-5, with 7 nucleotides matching TRBD1. TRBV23-1 is an open reading frame, and its role is uncertain. After removal of 2 bases from V and 2 bases from J, the junction contained 12 bases not matched to a gene. This CDR3 has 18 residues. The CDR3 DNA is TGCGCCAGCAGTCAACCAAGGCGGGACAGAAGGGGCAATCAGCCCCAGCATTTT. Translation: CASSQPRRDRRGNQPQHF.

This clone was seen only a few times. This sequence joins TRBV27 and TRBJ2-1, with D perhaps matching TRBD1 (6 bases). Germline V gives CDR1 MNHEY, CDR2 SMNVEV (reference sequence). Trimming stripped 7 bases from V and 1 base from J, with 17 bases between. The CDR3 consists of 16 residues. Here the CDR3 reads CASTSSRQGSYNEQFF. The CDR3, as DNA: TGTGCCAGCACCTCCTCCCGGCAGGGGTCCTACAATGAGCAGTTCTTC.

The chain couples TRBV29-1 to TRBJ2-1, with D possibly TRBD2 on 6 matching bases. V lost 5 bases and J lost 5, with 19 bases in between. The germline V gene has CDR1 SQVTM and CDR2 ANQGSEA. The CDR3 sequence is 15 residues long. The CDR3: CSVLGTHQRNNEQFF. CDR3 nucleotide sequence: TGCAGCGTTCTCGGGACTCACCAAAGAAACAATGAGCAGTTCTTC.

V usage is TRBV9 and J usage is TRBJ1-4; no clear D. CDR1 and CDR2 (germline): SGDLS, YYNGEE. The CDR3 totals 13 residues. Deletions cut 6 bases from V and 7 bases from J, with 13 bases between. The CDR3, as DNA: TGTGCCAGCAATCCGGCTGGCGGTGAAAAACTGTTTTTT. It is translated as CASNPAGGEKLFF.

This rearrangement joins TRBV11-2 to TRBJ1-5, with D possibly matching TRBD1 (6 bases). Trimming removed 3 bases at V and 1 base at J, with 13 bases between. The CDR3 contains 16 residues. Germline lookup yields CDR1 SGHAT and CDR2 FQNNGV. The CDR3 sequence: CASSLGPDRSNQPQHF. CDR3 sequence (DNA): TGTGCCAGCAGCTTGGGGCCTGACAGGAGCAATCAGCCCCAGCATTTT.

The chain links TRBV7-8 to TRBJ1-5; D is perhaps TRBD1 (5 bases). The CDR3 is 20 residues long. CDR1 SGHVS and CDR2 FQNEAQ come from the germline V gene. V was shortened by 4 bases and J by 6 bases, with 31 bases between the two germline ends. The CDR3 protein is CASSSERLGQGFIGGQPQHF. DNA for the CDR3: TGTGCCAGCAGCTCGGAGAGGCTGGGGCAGGGCTTTATCGGTGGTCAGCCCCAGCATTTT.

V is TRBV7-3 and J is TRBJ2-1; D call uncertain. V shed 5 bases and J shed 2 bases, with 7 bases lying between them. The CDR3 is 13 amino acids. Germline CDR1 reads SGHTA; CDR2 reads FQGTGA. The CDR3 loop reads CASSPGPYNEQFF. The CDR3 region has the DNA TGTGCCAGCAGCCCTGGCCCCTACAATGAGCAGTTCTTC.

The chain recombines TRBV29-1 with TRBJ2-7; TRBD1 matches 9 bases. Germline V gene lookup returns CDR1 SQVTM and CDR2 ANQGSEA. The CDR3 extends over 16 amino acids. The V and J ends lost 1 base and 0 bases, in that order; junction bases with no gene match: 7. For the CDR3, the DNA is TGCAGCGTTGAAGGGGGGGAGGGACAGGGCTCCTACGAGCAGTACTTC. Its protein product is CSVEGGEGQGSYEQYF.

The rearrangement links TRBV5-1 to TRBJ1-4, with unresolved D. Germline V gives CDR1 SGHRS, CDR2 YFSETQ. Trimming pared 2 bases from V and 0 bases from J, leaving 8 bases between. The CDR3 is made up of 15 amino acids. CDR3 residues: CASSFLGATNEKLFF. CDR3 sequence (DNA): TGCGCCAGCAGCTTCCTCGGAGCAACTAATGAAAAACTGTTTTTT.

The rearrangement joins TRBV5-1 to TRBJ2-7; 9 positions match TRBD2. In germline, CDR1 is SGHRS, CDR2 YFSETQ. The trim removed 6 bases at V and 7 bases at J, leaving 11 bases unmatched. The CDR3 is 14 residues long. CDR3 coding DNA: TGCGCCAGCACGCTAGCGGGAATGGGAGGAGAGCAGTACTTC. It is translated as CASTLAGMGGEQYF.

The chain employs TRBV7-2 and TRBJ1-1; TRBD1 might be the D (5 bases). This CDR3 comprises 16 residues. Germline loops: CDR1 SGHTA, CDR2 FQGNSA. V shed 1 base and J shed 0 bases, with 12 bases lying between them. CDR3 DNA: TGTGCCAGCAGCTTAGACCCAGGGCTCGTGAACACTGAAGCTTTCTTT. Translating it yields CASSLDPGLVNTEAFF.

The gene calls are TRBV11-3 and TRBJ2-7; D is possibly TRBD2 (5 bases). The CDR3 has 12 residues. Germline V gives CDR1 SGHNT, CDR2 YENEEA. V lost 8 bases and J 3 bases, leaving 11 bases between the germline ends. DNA for the CDR3: TGTGCCAGCGGGAGAGTAATCTACGAGCAGTACTTC. As protein: CASGRVIYEQYF.

The rearrangement links TRBV19 to TRBJ2-3, with 14 bases lining up with TRBD2. The CDR3 is made up of 15 amino acids. Trimming at V came to 6 bases and at J to 6 bases, leaving 5 bases not matched to a gene. Looked up from germline, CDR1 is LNHDA and CDR2 is SQIVND (reference sequence). The CDR3 here is CASSATSGGVDTQYF. The CDR3 DNA sequence: TGTGCCAGTAGCGCGACTAGCGGGGGGGTCGATACGCAGTATTTT.

This chain uses TRBV4-1 with TRBJ2-1; tentative D call: TRBD2 (5 bases). The CDR3 sequence is 14 residues long. The germline V and J ends were trimmed by 3 bases and 0 bases, with 6 bases remaining between them. Per germline, CDR1 MGHRA and CDR2 YSYEKL. CDR3 in DNA: TGCGCCAGCAGCCACGGGGTCTCCTACAATGAGCAGTTCTTC. Its translation is CASSHGVSYNEQFF.

The genes are TRBV20-1 and TRBJ1-2; perhaps TRBD1 as D (6 bases). Per the germline V gene, CDR1 is DFQATT and CDR2 is SNEGSKA (reference sequence). V lost 4 bases, J lost 13 bases, and 16 bases lay in between. CDR3 size: 11 residues. CDR3 amino acids: CSAKRDIGSTF. The CDR3 DNA follows: TGCAGTGCTAAGAGGGACATTGGGTCCACCTTC.

This rearrangement joins TRBV6-5 to TRBJ2-1; the match to TRBD2 covers 9 bases. Germline V gene sequence: CDR1 MNHEY, CDR2 SVGAGI. Losses at the gene ends were 1 base for V and 3 bases for J; bases not matched to a gene: 1. The CDR3 is 15 residues long. CDR3 nucleotide sequence: TGTGCCAGCAGTTACTTGACTAGCGGCTACAATGAGCAGTTCTTC. This gives the protein CASSYLTSGYNEQFF.

This chain joins TRBV11-3 and TRBJ1-1; 7 bases match TRBD1. V lost 5 bases to trimming and J lost 3 bases; unmatched junction nucleotides: 3. The length of the CDR3 is 13 residues. CDR1 SGHNT and CDR2 YENEEA come from the germline V gene. The CDR3 spells CASSTDRDTEAFF. CDR3 DNA: TGTGCCAGCAGCACCGACAGGGACACTGAAGCTTTCTTT.

This chain joins TRBV5-6 and TRBJ1-5, with a possible D match to TRBD1 (5 bases). This CDR3 has 16 amino acids. Looked up from germline, CDR1 is SGHDT and CDR2 is YYEEEE. Trimming pared 2 bases from V and 1 base from J, leaving 13 bases between. The CDR3 DNA follows: TGTGCCAGCAGCTTTGGTCAGGGAAAGAGCAATCAGCCCCAGCATTTT. As protein: CASSFGQGKSNQPQHF.

This chain links TRBV30 with TRBJ1-1, with D unclear. The CDR3 extends over 13 amino acids. Trimming took off 1 base at V and 5 bases at J, with 11 bases between the two ends. Germline CDR1 is GTSNPN and CDR2 is SVGIG (reference sequence). In nucleotides, the CDR3 is TGTGCCTGGAGTGATTACTTGTCGACTGAAGCTTTCTTT. Translating gives CAWSDYLSTEAFF.

This chain uses TRBV30 with TRBJ2-7; D gene unclear. Germline values: CDR1 GTSNPN, CDR2 SVGIG (reference sequence). V lost 0 bases, J lost 7 bases, and 13 bases lay in between. The CDR3 length is 13 residues. The CDR3 bases are TGTGCCTGGAGTGTGGGCAGTTTTTTTGAGCAGTACTTC. It yields the protein CAWSVGSFFEQYF.